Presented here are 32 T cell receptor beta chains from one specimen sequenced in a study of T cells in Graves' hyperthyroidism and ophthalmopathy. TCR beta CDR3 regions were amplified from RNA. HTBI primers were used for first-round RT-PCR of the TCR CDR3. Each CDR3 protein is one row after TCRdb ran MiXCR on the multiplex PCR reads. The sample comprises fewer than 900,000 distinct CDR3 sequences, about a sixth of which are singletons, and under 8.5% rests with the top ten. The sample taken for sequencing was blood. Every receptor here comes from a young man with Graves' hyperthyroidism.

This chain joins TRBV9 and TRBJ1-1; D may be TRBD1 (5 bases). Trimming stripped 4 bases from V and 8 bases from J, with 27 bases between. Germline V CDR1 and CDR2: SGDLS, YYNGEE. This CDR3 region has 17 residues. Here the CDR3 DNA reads TGTGCCAGCAGCTCCCGTGACCGGGACGCCTTTAAACTCGAAGCTTTCTTT. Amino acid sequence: CASSSRDRDAFKLEAFF.

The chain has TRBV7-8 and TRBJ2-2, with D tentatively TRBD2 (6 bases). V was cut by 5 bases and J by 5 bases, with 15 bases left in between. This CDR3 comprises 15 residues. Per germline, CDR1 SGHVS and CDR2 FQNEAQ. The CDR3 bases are TGTGCCAGCAGCGCTACGGGGGTAGTAACCGGGGAGCTGTTTTTT. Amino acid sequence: CASSATGVVTGELFF. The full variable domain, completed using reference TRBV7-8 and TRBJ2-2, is GAGVSQSPRYKVAKRGQDVALRCDPISGHVSLFWYQQALGQGPEFLTYFQNEAQLDKSGLPSDRFFAERPEGSVSTLKIQRTQQEDSAVYLCASSATGVVTGELFFGEGSRLTVL.

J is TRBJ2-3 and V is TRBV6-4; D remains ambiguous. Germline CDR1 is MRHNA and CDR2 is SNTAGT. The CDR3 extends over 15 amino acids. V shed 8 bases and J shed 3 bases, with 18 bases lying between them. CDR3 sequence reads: CASVPVARLTDTQYF. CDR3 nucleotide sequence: TGTGCCAGCGTTCCCGTTGCCAGATTAACAGATACGCAGTATTTT.

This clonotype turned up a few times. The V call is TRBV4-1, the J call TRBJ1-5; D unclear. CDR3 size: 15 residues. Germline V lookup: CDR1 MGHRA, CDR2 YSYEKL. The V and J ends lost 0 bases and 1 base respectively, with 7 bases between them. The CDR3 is CASSQDAGSNQPQHF. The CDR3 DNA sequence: TGCGCCAGCAGCCAAGATGCGGGGAGCAATCAGCCCCAGCATTTT.

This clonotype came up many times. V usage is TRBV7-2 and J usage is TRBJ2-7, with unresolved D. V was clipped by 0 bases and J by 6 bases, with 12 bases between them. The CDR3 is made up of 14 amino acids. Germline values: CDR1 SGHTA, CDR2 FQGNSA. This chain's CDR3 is CASSLAVPLPEQYF. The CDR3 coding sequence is TGTGCCAGCAGCTTAGCGGTCCCCCTCCCCGAGCAGTACTTC.

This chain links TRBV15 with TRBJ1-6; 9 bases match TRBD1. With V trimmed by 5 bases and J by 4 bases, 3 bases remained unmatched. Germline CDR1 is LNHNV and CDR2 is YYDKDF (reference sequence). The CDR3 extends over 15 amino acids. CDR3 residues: CATSDRGEYNSPLHF. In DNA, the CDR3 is TGTGCCACCAGCGACAGGGGGGAATATAATTCACCCCTCCACTTT.

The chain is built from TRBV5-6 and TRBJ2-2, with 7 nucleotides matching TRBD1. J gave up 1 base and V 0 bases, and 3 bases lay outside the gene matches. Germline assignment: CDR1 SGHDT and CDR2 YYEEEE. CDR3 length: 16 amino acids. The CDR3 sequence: CASSLEQGLNTGELFF. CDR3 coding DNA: TGTGCCAGCAGCTTGGAACAGGGGTTGAACACCGGGGAGCTGTTTTTT. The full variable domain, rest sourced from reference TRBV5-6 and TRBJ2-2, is DAGVTQSPTHLIKTRGQQVTLRCSPKSGHDTVSWYQQALGQGPQFIFQYYEEEERQRGNFPDRFSGHQFPNYSSELNVNALLLGDSALYLCASSLEQGLNTGELFFGEGSRLTVL.

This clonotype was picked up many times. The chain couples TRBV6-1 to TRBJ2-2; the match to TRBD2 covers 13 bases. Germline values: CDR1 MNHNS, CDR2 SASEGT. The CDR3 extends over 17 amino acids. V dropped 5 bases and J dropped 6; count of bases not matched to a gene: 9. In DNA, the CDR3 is TGTGCCAGCAGTCATGGACTAGCGGGAGTATTGGCCGGGGAGCTGTTTTTT. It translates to CASSHGLAGVLAGELFF.

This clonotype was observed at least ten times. The CDR3 DNA follows: TGTGCCAGCATCGAGGGCGGCGTATCCTACGAGCAGTACTTC. It codes for CASIEGGVSYEQYF. This chain connects TRBV2 to TRBJ2-7; a weak D match, TRBD2 (5 bases). The CDR3 runs to 14 residues. Germline loops: CDR1 SNHLY, CDR2 FYNNEI. With 7 bases removed from V and 1 base from J, the gap between germline ends came to 14 bases.

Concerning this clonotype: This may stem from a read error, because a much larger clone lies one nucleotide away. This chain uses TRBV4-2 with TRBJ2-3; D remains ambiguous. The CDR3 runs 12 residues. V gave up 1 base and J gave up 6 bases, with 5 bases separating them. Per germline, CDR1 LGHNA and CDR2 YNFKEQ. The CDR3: CASSQVQDTQYF. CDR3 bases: TGTGCCAGCAGCCAAGTTCAGGATACGCAGTATTTT.

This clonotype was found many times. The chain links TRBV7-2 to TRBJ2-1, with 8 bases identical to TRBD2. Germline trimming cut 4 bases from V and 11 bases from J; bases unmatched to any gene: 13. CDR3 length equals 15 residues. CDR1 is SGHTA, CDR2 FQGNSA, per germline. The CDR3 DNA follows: TGTGCCAGCAGCTCTCCCACCCGGACTAGCCCGAAGCAGTTCTTC. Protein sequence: CASSSPTRTSPKQFF.

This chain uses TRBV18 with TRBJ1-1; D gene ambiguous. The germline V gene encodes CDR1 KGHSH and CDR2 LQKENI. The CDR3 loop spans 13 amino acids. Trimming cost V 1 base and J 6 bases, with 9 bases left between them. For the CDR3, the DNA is TGTGCCAGCTCACCACAAGAGGCCGCTGAAGCTTTCTTT. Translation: CASSPQEAAEAFF.

The DNA of the CDR3 is TGCAGTGCCCGAACTAACAGGGGATGGAATGAGCAGTTCTTC. Its protein is CSARTNRGWNEQFF. The V and J genes are TRBV20-1 and TRBJ2-1; 7 bases are a match to TRBD1. Losses at the gene ends were 6 bases for V and 7 bases for J; bases not matched to a gene: 12. The CDR3 spans 14 residues. The germline CDR1 and CDR2 sequences are DFQATT and SNEGSKA (reference sequence).

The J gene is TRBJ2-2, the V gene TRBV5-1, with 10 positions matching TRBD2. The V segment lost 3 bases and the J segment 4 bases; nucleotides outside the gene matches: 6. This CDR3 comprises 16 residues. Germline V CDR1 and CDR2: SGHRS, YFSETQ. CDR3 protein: CASSSSGSLGTGELFF. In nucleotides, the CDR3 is TGCGCCAGCAGCTCTAGCGGGAGTCTGGGCACCGGGGAGCTGTTTTTT.

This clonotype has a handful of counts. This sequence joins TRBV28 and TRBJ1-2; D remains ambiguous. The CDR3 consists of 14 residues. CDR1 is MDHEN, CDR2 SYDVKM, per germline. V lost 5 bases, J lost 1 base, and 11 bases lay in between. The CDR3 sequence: CASSRGRDNYGYTF. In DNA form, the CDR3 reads TGTGCCAGCAGTCGTGGACGGGATAACTATGGCTACACCTTC.

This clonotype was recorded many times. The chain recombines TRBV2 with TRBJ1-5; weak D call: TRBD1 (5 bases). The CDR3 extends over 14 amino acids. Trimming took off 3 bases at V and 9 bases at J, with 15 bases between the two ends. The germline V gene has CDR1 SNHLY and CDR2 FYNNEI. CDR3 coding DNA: TGTGCCAGCAGTGATGGTGGGGGGGGAGGGCCCCAGCATTTT. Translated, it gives CASSDGGGGGPQHF.

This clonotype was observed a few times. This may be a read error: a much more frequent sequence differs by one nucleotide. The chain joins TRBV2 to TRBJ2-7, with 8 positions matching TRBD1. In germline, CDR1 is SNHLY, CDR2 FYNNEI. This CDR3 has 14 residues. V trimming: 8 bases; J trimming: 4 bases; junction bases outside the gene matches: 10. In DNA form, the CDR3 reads TGTGCCAGCGGACAGGGCCCCGCGGGGTACGAGCAGTACTTC. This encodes CASGQGPAGYEQYF.

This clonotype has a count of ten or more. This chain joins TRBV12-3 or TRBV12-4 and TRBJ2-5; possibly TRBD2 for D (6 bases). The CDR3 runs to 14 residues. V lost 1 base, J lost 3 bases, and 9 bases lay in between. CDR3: CASSLGPGEETQYF. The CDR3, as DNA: TGTGCCAGCAGTTTAGGCCCGGGGGAAGAGACCCAGTACTTC.

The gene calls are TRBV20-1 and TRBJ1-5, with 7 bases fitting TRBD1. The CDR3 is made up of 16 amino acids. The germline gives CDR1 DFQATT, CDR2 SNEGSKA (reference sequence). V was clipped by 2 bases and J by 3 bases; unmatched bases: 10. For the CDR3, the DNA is TGCAGTGCTAGACCCCGTGGAGGGGGCCTCAATCAGCCCCAGCATTTT. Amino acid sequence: CSARPRGGGLNQPQHF.

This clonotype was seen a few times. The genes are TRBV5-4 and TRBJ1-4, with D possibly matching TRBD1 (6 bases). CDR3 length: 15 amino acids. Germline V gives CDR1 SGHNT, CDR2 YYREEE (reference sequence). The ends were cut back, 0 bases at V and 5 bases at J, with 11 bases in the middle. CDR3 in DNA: TGTGCCAGCAGCTTGGTGGGGGCTGGGAATGAAAAACTGTTTTTT. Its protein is CASSLVGAGNEKLFF.

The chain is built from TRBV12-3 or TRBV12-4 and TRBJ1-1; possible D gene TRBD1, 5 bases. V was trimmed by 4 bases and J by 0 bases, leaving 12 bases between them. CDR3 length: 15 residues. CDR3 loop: CASSSRTGVNTEAFF. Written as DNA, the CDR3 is TGTGCCAGCAGTTCCCGGACGGGGGTGAACACTGAAGCTTTCTTT.

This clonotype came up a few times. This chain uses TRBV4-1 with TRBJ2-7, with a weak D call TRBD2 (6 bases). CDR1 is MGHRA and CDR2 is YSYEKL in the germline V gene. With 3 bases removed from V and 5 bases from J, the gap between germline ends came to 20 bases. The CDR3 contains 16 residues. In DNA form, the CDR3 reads TGCGCCAGCAGCCATGTTACAACTGGGCGGGATAACGAGCAGTACTTC. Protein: CASSHVTTGRDNEQYF.

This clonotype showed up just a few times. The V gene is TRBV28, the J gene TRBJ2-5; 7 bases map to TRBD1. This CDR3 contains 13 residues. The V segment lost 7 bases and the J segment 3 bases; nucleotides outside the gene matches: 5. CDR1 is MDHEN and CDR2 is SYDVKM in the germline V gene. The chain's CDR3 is CASTLTGKETQYF. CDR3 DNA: TGTGCCAGCACTCTGACAGGGAAAGAGACCCAGTACTTC.

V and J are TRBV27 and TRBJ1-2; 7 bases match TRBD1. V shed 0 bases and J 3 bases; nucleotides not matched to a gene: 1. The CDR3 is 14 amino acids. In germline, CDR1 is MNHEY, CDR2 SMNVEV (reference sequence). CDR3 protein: CASSLSGQHYGYTF. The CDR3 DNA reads TGTGCCAGCAGTTTATCGGGACAGCACTATGGCTACACCTTC.

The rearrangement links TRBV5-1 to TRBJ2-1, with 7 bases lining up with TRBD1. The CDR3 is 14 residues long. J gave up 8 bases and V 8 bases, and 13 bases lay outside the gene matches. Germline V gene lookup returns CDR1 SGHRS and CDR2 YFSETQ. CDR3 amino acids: CASTKAGGWDEQFF. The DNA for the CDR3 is TGCGCCAGTACCAAGGCAGGGGGTTGGGATGAGCAGTTCTTC.

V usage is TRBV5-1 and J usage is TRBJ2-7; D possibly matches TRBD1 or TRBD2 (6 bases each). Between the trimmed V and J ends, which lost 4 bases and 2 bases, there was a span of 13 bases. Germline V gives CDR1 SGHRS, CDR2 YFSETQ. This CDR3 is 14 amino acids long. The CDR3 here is CASSRSGEAYEQYF. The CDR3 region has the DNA TGCGCCAGCAGCAGGTCAGGGGAGGCCTACGAGCAGTACTTC.

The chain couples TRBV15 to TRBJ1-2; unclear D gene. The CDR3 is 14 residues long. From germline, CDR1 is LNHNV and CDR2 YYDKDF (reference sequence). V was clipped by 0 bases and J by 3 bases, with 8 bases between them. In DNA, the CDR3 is TGTGCCACCAGCAGAGATTACCGAGACTATGGCTACACCTTC. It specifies CATSRDYRDYGYTF.

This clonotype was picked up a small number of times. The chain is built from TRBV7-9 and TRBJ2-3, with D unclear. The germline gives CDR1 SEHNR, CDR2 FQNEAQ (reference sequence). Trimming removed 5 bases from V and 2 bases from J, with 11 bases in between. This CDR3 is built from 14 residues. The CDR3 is CASSQHDITDTQYF. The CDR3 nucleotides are TGTGCCAGCAGCCAACATGATATCACAGATACGCAGTATTTT.

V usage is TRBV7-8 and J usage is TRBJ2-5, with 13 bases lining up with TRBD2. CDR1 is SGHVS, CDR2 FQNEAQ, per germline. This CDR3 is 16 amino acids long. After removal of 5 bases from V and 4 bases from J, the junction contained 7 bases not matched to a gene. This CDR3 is CASSPRRTSGRETQYF. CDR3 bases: TGTGCCAGCAGCCCGCGGAGGACTAGCGGGAGAGAGACCCAGTACTTC. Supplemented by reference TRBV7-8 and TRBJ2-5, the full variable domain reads GAGVSQSPRYKVAKRGQDVALRCDPISGHVSLFWYQQALGQGPEFLTYFQNEAQLDKSGLPSDRFFAERPEGSVSTLKIQRTQQEDSAVYLCASSPRRTSGRETQYFGPGTRLLVL.

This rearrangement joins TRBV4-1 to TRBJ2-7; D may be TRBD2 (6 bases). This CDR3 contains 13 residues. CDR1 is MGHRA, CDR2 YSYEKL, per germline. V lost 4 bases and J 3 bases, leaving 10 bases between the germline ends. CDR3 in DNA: TGCGCCAGCAGCCGCGGGATTGACTACGAGCAGTACTTC. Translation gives CASSRGIDYEQYF.

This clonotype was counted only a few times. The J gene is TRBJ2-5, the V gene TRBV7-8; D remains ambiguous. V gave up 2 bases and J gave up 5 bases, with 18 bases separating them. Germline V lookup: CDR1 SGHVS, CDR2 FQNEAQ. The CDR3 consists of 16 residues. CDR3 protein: CASSLSRIPGRETQYF. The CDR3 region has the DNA TGTGCCAGCAGCTTAAGTCGCATCCCAGGTCGCGAGACCCAGTACTTC.

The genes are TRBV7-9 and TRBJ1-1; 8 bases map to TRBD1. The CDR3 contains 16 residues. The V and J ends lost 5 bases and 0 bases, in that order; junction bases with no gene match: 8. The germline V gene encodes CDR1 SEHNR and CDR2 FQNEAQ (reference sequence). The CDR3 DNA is TGTGCCAGCAGCGCCGTCAGGGGGCAGGTGAACACTGAAGCTTTCTTT. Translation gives CASSAVRGQVNTEAFF.